The 23 T cell receptor beta chains below all came from one sample that was sequenced in a study of early T cells in non-severe SARS-CoV-2 infection. TCRdb reprocessed the 5' RACE reads via MiXCR and lists one record per CDR3 protein. Counted here are roughly 66,000 distinct CDR3 sequences, 9.1% occurring once; the ten biggest clones make up 3% to 3.5%. Sequenced input: whole blood. The receptors here all came from an adult who was a healthcare worker with PCR-confirmed SARS-CoV-2 infection or an uninfected control (not recorded which).

The chain couples TRBV10-2 to TRBJ2-3; 11 bases align to TRBD2. This CDR3 is built from 15 residues. The V and J ends lost 4 bases and 4 bases, in that order; junction bases with no gene match: 4. Germline CDR1 reads WSHSY; CDR2 reads SAAADI. For the CDR3, the DNA is TGCGCCAGCAGTGGACTAGCGGGAAGGTCAGATACGCAGTATTTT. Translated: CASSGLAGRSDTQYF.

The chain recombines TRBV14 with TRBJ2-7; TRBD1 aligns across 10 bases. With 3 bases clipped from V and 3 bases from J, the junction kept 5 bases outside the gene matches. Per germline, CDR1 SGHDN and CDR2 FVKESK. This CDR3 comprises 15 residues. The CDR3 sequence: CASSQTGGISYEQYF. In DNA, the CDR3 is TGTGCCAGCAGCCAGACAGGGGGCATAAGCTACGAGCAGTACTTC.

This clonotype came up many times. The rearrangement uses TRBV20-1 and TRBJ2-3; a possible D gene is TRBD2 (5 bases). The CDR3 totals 16 residues. Germline V CDR1 and CDR2: DFQATT, SNEGSKA (reference sequence). Trimming stripped 0 bases from V and 5 bases from J, with 18 bases between. CDR3 sequence reads: CSARDYLAMGQDTQYF. The CDR3, as DNA: TGCAGTGCTAGAGATTACCTAGCAATGGGCCAAGATACGCAGTATTTT.

This clonotype has at least ten counts. The genes are TRBV20-1 and TRBJ2-5, with 9 bases fitting TRBD2. Per germline, CDR1 DFQATT and CDR2 SNEGSKA (reference sequence). The CDR3 extends over 15 amino acids. J gave up 1 base and V 0 bases, and 3 bases lay outside the gene matches. The CDR3 spells CSAREREGSQETQYF. CDR3 DNA sequence: TGCAGTGCTAGAGAGCGGGAGGGCTCCCAAGAGACCCAGTACTTC.

This clonotype has more than one count but fewer than ten. The chain uses TRBV30 and TRBJ2-2; D gene unclear. Germline V gives CDR1 GTSNPN, CDR2 SVGIG (reference sequence). V was pared by 0 bases and J by 8 bases, with 13 bases between. This CDR3 is built from 14 residues. The CDR3 DNA reads as TGTGCCTGGAGTGTAGCAGGCCTTGGGGGGGAGCTGTTTTTT. It encodes CAWSVAGLGGELFF.

This chain connects TRBV18 to TRBJ1-2, with 7 bases aligning to TRBD1. The V gene end was trimmed by 3 bases and the J gene end by 4 bases; junction bases not matched to a gene: 2. Germline V gene data show CDR1 as KGHSH and CDR2 as LQKENI. CDR3 length: 13 amino acids. The DNA of the CDR3 is TGTGCCAGCTCACCCGGGACAGTCTATGGCTACACCTTC. As protein: CASSPGTVYGYTF.

The DNA of the CDR3 is TGCGCCAGCAGCTTGGACCCCGAGAGCACAGATACGCAGTATTTT. This translates into CASSLDPESTDTQYF. J is TRBJ2-3 and V is TRBV5-1; D remains unclear. Germline CDR1 reads SGHRS; CDR2 reads YFSETQ. CDR3 size: 15 residues. Trimming stripped 0 bases from V and 0 bases from J, with 8 bases between.

The chain recombines TRBV11-2 with TRBJ2-1, with 8 bases identical to TRBD2. Per the germline V gene, CDR1 is SGHAT and CDR2 is FQNNGV. Unmatched junction bases numbered 8, after V lost 5 bases and J lost 5 bases. CDR3 length: 15 amino acids. The CDR3 is CASSGVSSGNNEQFF. As DNA, the CDR3 is TGTGCCAGCAGCGGAGTGAGTAGCGGGAACAATGAGCAGTTCTTC.

The table lists this clonotype with many counts. The chain employs TRBV6-1 and TRBJ2-7; D is perhaps TRBD2 (5 bases). The germline V gene has CDR1 MNHNS and CDR2 SASEGT. The CDR3 sequence is 14 residues long. V lost 7 bases and J lost 0, with 13 bases in between. The CDR3, as DNA: TGTGCCAGCAAGGAGCGGTTGAGCTCCTACGAGCAGTACTTC. Protein sequence: CASKERLSSYEQYF.

This rearrangement joins TRBV19 to TRBJ2-7; 8 nucleotides line up with TRBD2. With V trimmed by 5 bases and J by 6 bases, 6 bases remained unmatched. CDR1 and CDR2 (germline): LNHDA, SQIVND (reference sequence). The CDR3 is made up of 13 amino acids. The CDR3 reads CASSAGRGLEQYF. The DNA for the CDR3 is TGTGCCAGTAGTGCCGGGAGGGGTCTCGAGCAGTACTTC.

This clonotype has more than one count but fewer than ten. The V call is TRBV5-4, the J call TRBJ1-4, with TRBD1 as a possible D gene (5 bases). This CDR3 has 14 residues. Deletions cut 4 bases from V and 8 bases from J, with 15 bases between. From germline, CDR1 is SGHNT and CDR2 YYREEE (reference sequence). The CDR3 sequence is CASSVGQLEEKLFF. CDR3 bases: TGTGCCAGCAGCGTAGGACAATTAGAGGAAAAACTGTTTTTT.

This clonotype was seen repeatedly, ten times or more. The V call is TRBV28, the J call TRBJ2-2; 9 bases are a match to TRBD2. Germline lookup yields CDR1 MDHEN and CDR2 SYDVKM. Trimming cost V 5 bases and J 5 bases; bases outside gene matches: 12. The CDR3 runs to 17 residues. CDR3 region: CASSALASGVSTGELFF. The CDR3 coding sequence is TGTGCCAGCAGTGCCCTGGCTAGCGGGGTTTCGACCGGGGAGCTGTTTTTT.

This clonotype was found a few times. The rearrangement joins TRBV2 to TRBJ2-2, with D possibly being TRBD2 (5 bases). The V gene lost 6 bases and the J gene lost 5 bases, with 13 bases spanning the gap. The CDR3 covers 14 residues. Germline values: CDR1 SNHLY, CDR2 FYNNEI. CDR3 amino acids: CASRLTSRTGELFF. The CDR3 DNA reads TGTGCCAGCAGGCTAACTAGTCGAACCGGGGAGCTGTTTTTT.

This clonotype showed up just a few times. The chain has TRBV29-1 and TRBJ2-7; no reliable D call. The CDR3 runs 14 residues. Germline V gene sequence: CDR1 SQVTM, CDR2 ANQGSEA. V was clipped by 1 base and J by 4 bases, with 14 bases between them. CDR3 nucleotide sequence: TGCAGCGTTGAAGGTCTGACGGTCCCTTACGAGCAGTACTTC. Residues: CSVEGLTVPYEQYF.

This clonotype occurred many times. The J gene is TRBJ2-7, the V gene TRBV5-1; TRBD1 might be the D (6 bases). The CDR3 has 14 amino acids. V lost 7 bases to trimming and J lost 5 bases, with 19 bases between them. Germline-derived CDR1 and CDR2 are SGHRS and YFSETQ. CDR3 nucleotides: TGCGCCAGCGGCCCCAAACCGGACAGTCACGAGCAGTACTTC. Amino acid sequence: CASGPKPDSHEQYF.

There are a few counts of this clonotype. The chain combines TRBV25-1 with TRBJ2-3; possibly TRBD1 for D (6 bases). The CDR3 spans 14 residues. The ends were cut back, 0 bases at V and 4 bases at J, with 8 bases in the middle. Germline-derived CDR1 and CDR2 are MGHDK and SYGVNS. For the CDR3, the DNA is TGTGCCAGCAGTGAATATACAGGGCCAGATACGCAGTATTTT. As protein: CASSEYTGPDTQYF.

This chain joins TRBV4-3 and TRBJ2-1; perhaps D is TRBD1 or TRBD2 (5 bases each). From germline, CDR1 is LGHNA and CDR2 YSLEER. The CDR3 covers 14 residues. Trimming removed 3 bases from V and 2 bases from J, with 8 bases in between. CDR3 region: CASSHEGPYNEQFF. CDR3 nucleotides: TGCGCCAGCAGCCACGAGGGACCCTACAATGAGCAGTTCTTC.

This clonotype was observed at least ten times. The CDR3 loop is CSVGRTATGELFF. The CDR3 DNA sequence: TGCAGCGTTGGACGGACCGCCACCGGGGAGCTGTTTTTT. This chain uses TRBV29-1 with TRBJ2-2; D not certain. This CDR3 is 13 amino acids long. The V gene's germline CDR1 is SQVTM and CDR2 ANQGSEA. V was pared by 4 bases and J by 4 bases, with 10 bases between.

The V and J genes are TRBV5-4 and TRBJ1-1; D not certain. V dropped 4 bases and J dropped 5 bases, with 18 bases sitting between them. This CDR3 region has 15 residues. CDR1 SGHNT and CDR2 YYREEE come from the germline V gene (reference sequence). CDR3 coding DNA: TGTGCCAGCAGCCCTCCCCAAACGGCGAGGACTGAAGCTTTCTTT. It specifies CASSPPQTARTEAFF.

This clonotype was detected once. This chain uses TRBV20-1 with TRBJ1-2; possibly TRBD1 for D (6 bases). Germline CDR1 DFQATT, CDR2 SNEGSKA (reference sequence). V lost 5 bases and J 3 bases, leaving 10 bases between the germline ends. This CDR3 region has 12 residues. CDR3 bases: TGCAGTGCTGGGAACAGGGACTATGGCTACACCTTC. Protein sequence: CSAGNRDYGYTF.

This clonotype has a handful of counts. The CDR3 loop is CASSPTSDPWGAKNIQYF. As DNA, the CDR3 is TGTGCCAGCAGTCCCACTTCTGACCCATGGGGGGCCAAAAACATTCAGTACTTC. This chain uses TRBV12-3 or TRBV12-4 with TRBJ2-4; D is possibly TRBD1 or TRBD2 (5 bases each). This CDR3 comprises 18 residues. V dropped 5 bases and J dropped 1 base, with 21 bases sitting between them.

This clonotype was detected ten times or more. This chain links TRBV2 with TRBJ2-3, with no clear D. V lost 0 bases, J lost 3 bases, and 7 bases lay in between. Germline V gene sequence: CDR1 SNHLY, CDR2 FYNNEI. The CDR3 has 14 residues. CDR3 nucleotides: TGTGCCAGCAGTGAAGCGCGCCGGACAGATACGCAGTATTTT. This codes for CASSEARRTDTQYF.

This clonotype was seen a few times. CDR3 DNA sequence: TGTGCCAGCAGGGTTAACACCGGGGAGCTGTTTTTT. Residues: CASRVNTGELFF. V and J are TRBV12-3 or TRBV12-4 and TRBJ2-2; D remains ambiguous. The CDR3 runs 12 residues. V shed 6 bases and J shed 2 bases, with 4 bases lying between them.